Below are 5 T cell receptor beta chains sequenced from a single sample in a study of graft-versus-host responses after intestinal transplantation. Here immunoSEQ multiplex PCR was the method, and the copy in TCRdb shows in-frame clones only, minus some. The data contain roughly 50,000 clones, roughly 89% of them seen just once; the ten biggest clones take up around 5.1%. The sequencing here drew on PBMCs, taken roughly 95 weeks after intestinal transplant. These receptor sequences come from a human patient who received an intestinal transplant, so some T cells may come from the graft donor.

The genes are TRBV11-2 and TRBJ2-3, with D hard to call. The CDR3 is 14 residues long. V was shortened by 1 base and J by 4 bases, with 9 bases between the two germline ends. Per the germline V gene, CDR1 is SGHAT and CDR2 is FQNNGV. CDR3 sequence reads: CASSLVTASDTQYF. The CDR3 DNA sequence: TGTGCCAGCAGCTTAGTTACAGCGTCAGATACGCAGTATTTT.

The chain links TRBV6-5 to TRBJ1-5; 8 bases match TRBD1. V lost 6 bases, J lost 5 bases, and 3 bases stayed unmatched. The CDR3 consists of 13 residues. Germline loops: CDR1 MNHEY, CDR2 SVGAGI. The CDR3 nucleotides are TGTGCCAGCAGCCGGACAGGGCATCAGCCCCAGCATTTT. Its protein product is CASSRTGHQPQHF.

This chain links TRBV9 with TRBJ1-6; no reliable D call. Germline loops: CDR1 SGDLS, CDR2 YYNGEE. Trimming removed 4 bases from V and 6 bases from J, with 14 bases in between. The CDR3 length is 15 residues. The CDR3 nucleotides are TGTGCCAGCAGCCAAGCCCCCAGAGCTAATTCACCCCTCCACTTT. As protein: CASSQAPRANSPLHF.

The chain links TRBV4-1 to TRBJ1-3; possible D gene TRBD1, 5 bases. V lost 4 bases and J lost 0, with 13 bases in between. CDR1 is MGHRA and CDR2 is YSYEKL in the germline V gene. This CDR3 region has 16 residues. The CDR3 region is CASSPGLQGSGNTIYF. The CDR3 bases are TGCGCCAGCAGCCCAGGGCTTCAGGGCTCTGGAAACACCATATATTTT.

CDR3 coding DNA: TGTGCCAGTAGAACAGTGGGCACAGATACGCAGTATTTT. Translated, it gives CASRTVGTDTQYF. V is TRBV19 and J is TRBJ2-3, with unresolved D. V was pared by 6 bases and J by 1 base, with 8 bases between. There are 13 residues in the CDR3. CDR1 and CDR2 (germline): LNHDA, SQIVND (reference sequence).